These 16 T cell receptor beta chains share one sample of origin, sequenced in a study of blood T cell repertoires in COVID-19. The assay was immunoSEQ multiplex PCR, and TCRdb's table has in-frame clones only and misses some. Here the sample spans fewer than 130,000 clones, about 75% being singletons. Sequenced sample: peripheral blood. The origin of the receptors is a woman older than 75 with active or convalescent COVID-19.

The chain has TRBV28 and TRBJ2-1; 10 bases line up with TRBD1. CDR1 is MDHEN and CDR2 is SYDVKM in the germline V gene. The V gene end was trimmed by 7 bases and the J gene end by 8 bases; junction bases not matched to a gene: 11. CDR3 size: 15 residues. Here the CDR3 DNA reads TGTGCCAGCACCAGTTCCGGGACAGGGGACCATGAGCAGTTCTTC. Translation gives CASTSSGTGDHEQFF.

The V call is TRBV5-1, the J call TRBJ2-7, with TRBD1 matching 7 bases. Germline CDR1 SGHRS, CDR2 YFSETQ. The junction had 21 bases not matched to a gene; V was cut back by 3 bases and J by 6 bases. The CDR3 is made up of 18 amino acids. The CDR3 DNA reads TGCGCCAGCAGCTCACAACCCCTATCCGGGACAGCGACGAGCGAGCAGTACTTC. Protein product: CASSSQPLSGTATSEQYF.

This clone has just one count. The CDR3 here is CASSFILAGGPKTQYF. In DNA form, the CDR3 reads TGTGCCAGCAGTTTCATACTAGCGGGAGGGCCAAAGACCCAGTACTTC. The genes are TRBV6-5 and TRBJ2-5, with TRBD2 matching 13 bases. The CDR3 loop spans 16 amino acids. Germline-derived CDR1 and CDR2 are MNHEY and SVGAGI. J lost 6 bases, V lost 4 bases, and 8 bases had no gene match.

The V call is TRBV18, the J call TRBJ2-1; 7 nucleotides line up with TRBD2. Unmatched junction bases numbered 4, after V lost 3 bases and J lost 2 bases. The CDR3 has 15 residues. CDR1 KGHSH and CDR2 LQKENI come from the germline V gene. The DNA for the CDR3 is TGTGCCAGCTCACCCTCGGCGGGAGCCTACAATGAGCAGTTCTTC. Its translation: CASSPSAGAYNEQFF.

The chain recombines TRBV5-1 with TRBJ2-2; D remains ambiguous. Per germline, CDR1 SGHRS and CDR2 YFSETQ. Trimming shortened V by 2 bases and J by 5 bases, and 10 bases separated the two germline ends. The CDR3 extends over 14 amino acids. Here the CDR3 DNA reads TGCGCCAGCAGCTTTTATAAGGAGACCGGGGAGCTGTTTTTT. Encoded protein: CASSFYKETGELFF.

The chain links TRBV15 to TRBJ2-3, with TRBD2 identical over 8 bases. In germline, CDR1 is LNHNV, CDR2 YYDKDF (reference sequence). The V and J ends lost 7 bases and 2 bases, in that order; junction bases with no gene match: 5. CDR3 size: 14 residues. The CDR3, as DNA: TGTGCCACCAAAGACGGGAGGGCCACAGATACGCAGTATTTT. It encodes CATKDGRATDTQYF.

The rearrangement joins TRBV7-9 to TRBJ1-1; the D is unclear. CDR3 length: 11 residues. Germline V gene data show CDR1 as SEHNR and CDR2 as FQNEAQ (reference sequence). Trimming removed 5 bases from V and 7 bases from J, with 8 bases in between. CDR3 bases: TGTGCCAGCAGCCCGACATTTGAAGCTTTCTTT. Its protein is CASSPTFEAFF.

This chain uses TRBV7-8 with TRBJ2-7; D is ambiguous. V was trimmed by 2 bases and J by 1 base, leaving 3 bases between them. This CDR3 has 12 residues. CDR1 SGHVS and CDR2 FQNEAQ come from the germline V gene. CDR3: CASSLYSYEQYF. The CDR3 coding sequence is TGTGCCAGCAGCTTATATTCCTACGAGCAGTACTTC.

The V and J genes are TRBV7-2 and TRBJ1-5; no clear D gene. The V end was cut by 3 bases, the J end by 5 bases, with 14 bases between. Germline V gives CDR1 SGHTA, CDR2 FQGNSA. The CDR3 totals 15 residues. The chain's CDR3 is CASSFSPSSDQPQHF. DNA for the CDR3: TGTGCCAGCAGCTTCTCCCCCTCGTCAGATCAGCCCCAGCATTTT.

The chain employs TRBV7-7 and TRBJ1-5; the D is unclear. V lost 5 bases and J lost 6, with 11 bases in between. Germline CDR1 reads SSHAT; CDR2 reads FNYEAQ (reference sequence). The CDR3 has 13 amino acids. The CDR3 sequence is CASSRDVGQPQHF. The CDR3 nucleotides read TGTGCCAGCAGCCGGGATGTCGGTCAGCCCCAGCATTTT.

The V call is TRBV3-1 (or the pseudogene TRBV3-2), the J call TRBJ2-5; TRBD2 matches at 11 bases. The CDR3 spans 17 residues. The V and J ends lost 2 bases and 2 bases, in that order; junction bases with no gene match: 7. CDR1 and CDR2 from the germline V gene are LGHDT and YNNKEL (reference sequence). The CDR3 bases are TGTGCCAGCAGCCAAACGGGACTAGCGGCTGCACAAGAGACCCAGTACTTC. It encodes CASSQTGLAAAQETQYF.

The chain has TRBV5-6 and TRBJ2-7; TRBD2 agrees at 7 bases. CDR1 and CDR2 from the germline V gene are SGHDT and YYEEEE. The length of the CDR3 is 15 residues. After removal of 4 bases from V and 4 bases from J, the junction contained 11 bases not matched to a gene. CDR3 coding DNA: TGTGCCAGCAGCCCCGGACTAGTCCGAAGGTACGAGCAGTACTTC. Its translation is CASSPGLVRRYEQYF.

The chain uses TRBV7-9 and TRBJ1-3; no clear D. Trimming took 5 bases from V and 9 from J, leaving 14 bases between them. CDR3 size: 13 residues. The V gene's germline CDR1 is SEHNR and CDR2 FQNEAQ (reference sequence). In nucleotides, the CDR3 is TGTGCCAGCAGCCCGTTGCGGAGTGGCACCATATATTTT. Amino acid sequence: CASSPLRSGTIYF.

The chain combines TRBV24-1 with TRBJ2-3; 10 bases line up with TRBD2. V lost 5 bases, J lost 6 bases, and 10 bases stayed unmatched. This CDR3 is 16 amino acids long. The germline V gene encodes CDR1 KGHDR and CDR2 SFDVKD. CDR3 sequence (DNA): TGTGCCACCAGTGCACGCGGAGCGGGAGGGGCGGATACGCAGTATTTT. Protein product: CATSARGAGGADTQYF.

The J gene is TRBJ1-1, the V gene TRBV9, with 8 nucleotides matching TRBD1. J gave up 4 bases and V 4 bases, and 9 bases lay outside the gene matches. This CDR3 is 15 amino acids long. Germline CDR1 SGDLS, CDR2 YYNGEE. The CDR3 loop is CASSPAGQVGTEAFF. In DNA, the CDR3 is TGTGCCAGCAGCCCAGCGGGACAGGTCGGCACTGAAGCTTTCTTT.

Only a few counts were recorded for this clone. This sequence joins TRBV28 and TRBJ2-5; 9 nucleotides align to TRBD1. Germline loops: CDR1 MDHEN, CDR2 SYDVKM. The CDR3 spans 18 residues. Trimming removed 2 bases from V and 5 bases from J; junction bases left unmatched: 15. The CDR3 reads CASSLIRWGRTGAETQYF. The CDR3 DNA follows: TGTGCCAGCAGTTTAATTCGGTGGGGTCGGACAGGGGCTGAGACCCAGTACTTC.